This TCR beta chain originates from a study of cytomegalovirus exposure and HLA in healthy donors. Notes on the study in general: More clonal expansion characterized HLA-associated TCR beta chains than equally common others in a later analysis.

As to this clone: Its antigen is unidentified.

PCR involved 60 Vbeta and 13 Jbeta primers. Sequencing used immunoSEQ multiplex PCR; TCRdb keeps in-frame clones, though not all of them. With some 120,000 clones in the sample, the ten largest clones hold about 2.3%. Healthy people donating bone marrow made up the donors. The TCR was taken from a man aged 35-49 years in good health and CMV-seronegative. Sequencing input: PBMCs.

The CDR3 loop is CASSGTGQIGEKLFF. The DNA of the CDR3 is TGTGCCAGCAGCGGCACGGGACAAATCGGTGAAAAACTGTTTTTT. The rearrangement joins TRBV7-9 to TRBJ1-4, with D possibly matching TRBD1 (6 bases). This CDR3 has 15 residues. Germline V gene data show CDR1 as SEHNR and CDR2 as FQNEAQ (reference sequence). V lost 5 bases and J lost 7, with 17 bases in between.